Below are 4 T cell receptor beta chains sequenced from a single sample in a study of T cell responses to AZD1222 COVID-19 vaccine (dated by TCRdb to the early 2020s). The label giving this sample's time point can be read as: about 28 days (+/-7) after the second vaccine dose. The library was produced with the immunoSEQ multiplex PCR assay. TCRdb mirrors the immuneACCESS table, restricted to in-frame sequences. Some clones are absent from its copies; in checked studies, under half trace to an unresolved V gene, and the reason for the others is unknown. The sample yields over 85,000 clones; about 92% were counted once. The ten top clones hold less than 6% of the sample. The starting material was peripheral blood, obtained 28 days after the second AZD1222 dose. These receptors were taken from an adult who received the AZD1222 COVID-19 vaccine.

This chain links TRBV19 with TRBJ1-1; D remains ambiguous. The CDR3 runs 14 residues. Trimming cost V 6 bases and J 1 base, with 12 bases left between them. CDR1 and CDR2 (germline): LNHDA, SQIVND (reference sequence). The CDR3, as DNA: TGTGCCAGTAGACCCGACGCAGGGAACACTGAAGCTTTCTTT. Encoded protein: CASRPDAGNTEAFF.

The CDR3 loop reads CASSQDRGNGDTQYF. The CDR3 DNA is TGCGCCAGCAGCCAAGATCGGGGTAACGGAGATACGCAGTATTTT. The V call is TRBV4-1, the J call TRBJ2-3; the D gene is possibly TRBD2 (5 bases). V dropped 0 bases and J dropped 5 bases, with 12 bases sitting between them. The germline V gene encodes CDR1 MGHRA and CDR2 YSYEKL. The CDR3 is 15 residues long.

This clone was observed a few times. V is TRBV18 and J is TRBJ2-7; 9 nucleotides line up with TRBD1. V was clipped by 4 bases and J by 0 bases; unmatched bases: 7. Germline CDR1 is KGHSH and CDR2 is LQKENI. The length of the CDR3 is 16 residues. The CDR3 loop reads CASSHPGTGSSYEQYF. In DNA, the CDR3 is TGTGCCAGCTCACATCCCGGGACAGGGAGCTCCTACGAGCAGTACTTC.

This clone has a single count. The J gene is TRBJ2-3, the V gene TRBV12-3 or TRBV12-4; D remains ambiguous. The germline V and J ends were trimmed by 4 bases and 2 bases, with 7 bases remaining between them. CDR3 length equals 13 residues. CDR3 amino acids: CASSYGPTDTQYF. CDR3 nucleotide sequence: TGTGCCAGCAGTTACGGGCCCACAGATACGCAGTATTTT.